This T cell receptor (beta chain) stems from a study of OX40 agonist ivuxolimab in advanced cancers. Clones were sequenced by immunoSEQ multiplex PCR, and TCRdb holds only the in-frame ones, with some missing. The sample has tens of thousands of clones, 85% to 95% seen once. This clone has only one observation. The CDR3 length is 18 residues. V lost 8 bases, J lost 0 bases, and 16 bases stayed unmatched. CDR1 is SQVTM and CDR2 is ANQGSEA in the germline V gene. The chain uses TRBV29-1 and TRBJ2-6; TRBD2 matches at 7 bases. This TCR derives from an adult with an advanced solid tumor such as melanoma, head and neck, liver or kidney cancer. The specimen comprised CD4+ or CD8+ T cells sorted from blood, sampled in a trial of the OX40 agonist ivuxolimab. CDR3 sequence: CSPLEAGTKVSGANVLTF. For the CDR3, the DNA is TGCAGCCCTTTAGAAGCAGGGACTAAGGTCTCTGGGGCCAACGTCCTGACTTTC.